This TCR beta chain came from a study of blood T cell repertoires in COVID-19. Sequencing used immunoSEQ multiplex PCR; TCRdb keeps in-frame clones, though not all of them. The table records under 200,000 clones, 85% to 90% of them present only once. The junction had 4 bases not matched to a gene; V was cut back by 3 bases and J by 0 bases. Germline V gives CDR1 SEHNR, CDR2 FQNEAQ (reference sequence). The CDR3 is made up of 16 amino acids. The sequencing sample was made of peripheral blood. V is TRBV7-9 and J is TRBJ2-2; 7 nucleotides match TRBD1. This TCR derives from a woman at least 80 years old with COVID-19, enrolled during active disease. CDR3 loop: CASSFPGTANTGELFF. CDR3 DNA: TGTGCCAGCAGCTTCCCCGGGACAGCGAACACCGGGGAGCTGTTTTTT.